Following are 17 T cell receptor beta chains from one sample sequenced in a study of cytomegalovirus exposure and HLA in healthy donors. PCR was performed using 60 Vbeta and 13 Jbeta primers. Data came from immunoSEQ multiplex PCR; TCRdb stores just in-frame clones and leaves some out. The sample has around 170,000 clones, approximately 80% seen once. The specimen sequenced was PBMCs. Receptor source: a woman between 45 and 60 years old in good health and CMV-seronegative.

The gene calls are TRBV5-8 and TRBJ1-2; no clear D. The CDR3 contains 16 residues. The V and J ends lost 4 bases and 5 bases respectively, with 21 bases between them. Germline CDR1 and CDR2: SGHTS and YDEGEE. The CDR3 region has the DNA TGTGCCAGCAGCCCAAGAGGTGCACCTCCCCTGTATGGCTACACCTTC. Residues: CASSPRGAPPLYGYTF.

CDR3 nucleotides: TGTGCCAGCAGCCTAGGAGATACGCAGTATTTT. It yields the protein CASSLGDTQYF. This chain links TRBV6-5 with TRBJ2-3; the D is unclear. With 6 bases removed from V and 5 bases from J, the gap between germline ends came to 6 bases. CDR1 and CDR2 (germline): MNHEY, SVGAGI. The CDR3 spans 11 residues.

V usage is TRBV29-1 and J usage is TRBJ1-2; 9 positions match TRBD1. Germline-derived CDR1 and CDR2 are SQVTM and ANQGSEA. This CDR3 is 12 amino acids long. Losses at the gene ends were 6 bases for V and 9 bases for J; bases not matched to a gene: 8. In nucleotides, the CDR3 is TGCAGCGTGAACCGGGACAGGGATAGCTACACCTTC. Protein sequence: CSVNRDRDSYTF.

The chain couples TRBV6-5 to TRBJ2-5, with 7 bases matching TRBD2. Germline CDR1 and CDR2: MNHEY and SVGAGI. This CDR3 spans 15 amino acids. V dropped 0 bases and J dropped 5; count of bases not matched to a gene: 6. The CDR3 spells CASSYSGGDGETQYF. The CDR3 DNA sequence: TGTGCCAGCAGTTACTCGGGGGGGGATGGGGAGACCCAGTACTTC.

The V and J genes are TRBV7-9 and TRBJ2-2, with 8 bases aligning to TRBD2. The CDR3 length is 14 residues. With 4 bases clipped from V and 5 bases from J, the junction kept 3 bases outside the gene matches. CDR1 and CDR2 (germline): SEHNR, FQNEAQ (reference sequence). The CDR3 sequence is CASSCPSGTGELFF. The CDR3 DNA reads as TGTGCCAGCAGCTGCCCTAGCGGGACCGGGGAGCTGTTTTTT.

This clone was counted only a few times. The DNA for the CDR3 is TGTGCCAGCAGCCTGCACTCCGGGACAGCGTATGGCTACACCTTC. This gives the protein CASSLHSGTAYGYTF. The chain joins TRBV9 to TRBJ1-2, with 7 bases identical to TRBD1. The germline V gene has CDR1 SGDLS and CDR2 YYNGEE. The CDR3 is made up of 15 amino acids. The J segment lost 5 bases and the V segment lost 4 bases, leaving 11 bases of the junction unmatched.

Only a few counts were recorded for this clone. This chain connects TRBV28 to TRBJ2-6, with no clear D. V lost 5 bases, J lost 0 bases, and 5 bases lay in between. Germline loops: CDR1 MDHEN, CDR2 SYDVKM. The CDR3 has 14 residues. CDR3 DNA: TGTGCCAGCAGTAACGGCTCTGGGGCCAACGTCCTGACTTTC. Translated, it gives CASSNGSGANVLTF. Based on the CDR3 plus reference TRBV28 and TRBJ2-6, the full variable domain is DVKVTQSSRYLVKRTGEKVFLECVQDMDHENMFWYRQDPGLGLRLIYFSYDVKMKEKGDIPEGYSVSREKKERFSLILESASTNQTSMYLCASSNGSGANVLTFGAGSRLTVL.

The gene calls are TRBV28 and TRBJ2-1, with a weak D call TRBD1 (6 bases). Germline V gene sequence: CDR1 MDHEN, CDR2 SYDVKM. Deletions cut 7 bases from V and 2 bases from J, with 15 bases between. The length of the CDR3 is 15 residues. The CDR3 DNA reads TGTGCCAGCAAATTCGACAGGCGGACCTACAATGAGCAGTTCTTC. It specifies CASKFDRRTYNEQFF.

The chain joins TRBV15 to TRBJ2-1; 9 positions match TRBD1. V gave up 0 bases and J gave up 5 bases; unmatched junction bases: 2. Looked up from germline, CDR1 is LNHNV and CDR2 is YYDKDF (reference sequence). This CDR3 has 15 residues. CDR3 sequence: CATSREWDRDNEQFF. In DNA, the CDR3 is TGTGCCACCAGCAGAGAGTGGGACAGGGACAATGAGCAGTTCTTC.

The chain combines TRBV7-2 with TRBJ2-2, with 9 nucleotides matching TRBD2. The CDR3 runs 15 residues. Germline V gives CDR1 SGHTA, CDR2 FQGNSA. Trimming at V came to 1 base and at J to 5 bases, leaving 2 bases not matched to a gene. The CDR3 coding sequence is TGTGCCAGCAGCTTAGGGGCGGGGGGGACCGGGGAGCTGTTTTTT. It is translated as CASSLGAGGTGELFF.

The chain uses TRBV7-9 and TRBJ1-5, with 8 positions matching TRBD1. J lost 0 bases, V lost 5 bases, and 6 bases had no gene match. The CDR3 extends over 16 amino acids. In germline, CDR1 is SEHNR, CDR2 FQNEAQ (reference sequence). CDR3: CASSPDRANSNQPQHF. The CDR3 DNA sequence: TGTGCCAGCAGCCCGGACAGGGCGAATAGCAATCAGCCCCAGCATTTT.

The chain is built from TRBV25-1 and TRBJ2-3, with TRBD1 matching 7 bases. The CDR3 extends over 13 amino acids. The V and J ends lost 2 bases and 6 bases, in that order; junction bases with no gene match: 2. The germline V gene has CDR1 MGHDK and CDR2 SYGVNS. Written as DNA, the CDR3 is TGTGCCAGCAGTGAAATCAGGGGGGATACGCAGTATTTT. As protein: CASSEIRGDTQYF.

The chain employs TRBV9 and TRBJ2-1; 8 bases match TRBD2. V trimming: 2 bases; J trimming: 2 bases; junction bases outside the gene matches: 3. The length of the CDR3 is 15 residues. The germline CDR1 and CDR2 sequences are SGDLS and YYNGEE. CDR3 loop: CASSVGGGTYNEQFF. The CDR3 region has the DNA TGTGCCAGCAGCGTTGGCGGGGGGACCTACAATGAGCAGTTCTTC.

The gene calls are TRBV9 and TRBJ1-4; possibly TRBD1 for D (5 bases). Trimming stripped 0 bases from V and 4 bases from J, with 19 bases between. CDR3 length: 18 residues. Per the germline V gene, CDR1 is SGDLS and CDR2 is YYNGEE. The CDR3 loop reads CASSVGPRPGPYNEKLFF. The CDR3 region has the DNA TGTGCCAGCAGCGTAGGTCCGCGGCCAGGGCCGTATAATGAAAAACTGTTTTTT.

The chain links TRBV7-2 to TRBJ2-1; 11 bases align to TRBD2. Germline V lookup: CDR1 SGHTA, CDR2 FQGNSA. The V gene end was trimmed by 5 bases and the J gene end by 4 bases; junction bases not matched to a gene: 13. CDR3 length: 18 residues. The CDR3 nucleotides read TGTGCCAGCAGCCGTAGTTTCCTAGCGGGGGGCCTGTACAATGAGCAGTTCTTC. Protein sequence: CASSRSFLAGGLYNEQFF.

V gene TRBV28 combines with J gene TRBJ2-7, with a tentative D call TRBD1 (6 bases). CDR3 size: 12 residues. V was clipped by 5 bases and J by 12 bases, with 17 bases between them. Germline CDR1 MDHEN, CDR2 SYDVKM. CDR3 nucleotide sequence: TGTGCCAGCAGTGCCTTACAGGGTGCGCCGTACTTC. Residues: CASSALQGAPYF.

This chain uses TRBV10-3 with TRBJ1-3; no clear D. CDR3 length equals 19 residues. Germline CDR1 is ENHRY and CDR2 is SYGVKD. The V end lost 0 bases, the J end lost 4 bases, and 22 bases lay between the germline ends. CDR3 region: CAISESIGLLSTSGNTIYF. The DNA of the CDR3 is TGTGCCATCAGTGAGTCGATAGGTTTGCTTTCGACATCCGGAAACACCATATATTTT.